This paragraph reports one T cell receptor beta chain. This entry is derived from a study of blood T cells in healthy people across ages. CDR1 and CDR2 from the germline V gene are SGHRS and YFSETQ. This CDR3 region has 16 residues. Trimming cost V 4 bases and J 0 bases, with 13 bases left between them. It was with a sample-barcoded 5' primer and a J-beta primer mix that a second PCR of roughly 7 to 12 cycles was run. TCRdb recomputed calls from the 5' RACE reads with MiXCR, one row per CDR3 protein. The sample has approximately 800,000 distinct CDR3 sequences; roughly 53% are singletons. The V call is TRBV5-1, the J call TRBJ1-4; tentatively, D is TRBD1 (5 bases). The clonotype comes from an elderly man in good health. Input material: blood. The CDR3 bases are TGCGCCAGCAGCCGCGGGACGGCGACAACTAATGAAAAACTGTTTTTT. It translates to CASSRGTATTNEKLFF. Drawing the rest from reference TRBV5-1 and TRBJ1-4, the complete variable domain is KAGVTQTPRYLIKTRGQQVTLSCSPISGHRSVSWYQQTPGQGLQFLFEYFSETQRNKGNFPGRFSGRQFSNSRSEMNVSTLELGDSALYLCASSRGTATTNEKLFFGSGTQLSVL.